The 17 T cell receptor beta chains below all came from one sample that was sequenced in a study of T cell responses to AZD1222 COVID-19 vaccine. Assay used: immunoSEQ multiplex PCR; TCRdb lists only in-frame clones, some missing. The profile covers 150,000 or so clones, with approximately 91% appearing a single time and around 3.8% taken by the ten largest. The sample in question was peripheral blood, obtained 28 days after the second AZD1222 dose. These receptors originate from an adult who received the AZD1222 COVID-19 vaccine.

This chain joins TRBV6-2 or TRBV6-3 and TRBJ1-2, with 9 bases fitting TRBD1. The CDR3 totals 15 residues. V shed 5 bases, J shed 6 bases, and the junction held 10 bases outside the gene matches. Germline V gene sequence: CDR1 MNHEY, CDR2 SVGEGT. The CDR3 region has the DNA TGTGCCAGCAGTCTACAGGGACAGGGAGTCGATGGCTACACCTTC. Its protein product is CASSLQGQGVDGYTF.

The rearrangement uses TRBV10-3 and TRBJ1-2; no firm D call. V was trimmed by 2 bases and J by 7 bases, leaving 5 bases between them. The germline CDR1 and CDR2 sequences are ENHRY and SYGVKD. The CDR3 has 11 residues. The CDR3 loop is CAISEGSGYTF. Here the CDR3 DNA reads TGTGCCATCAGTGAGGGAAGTGGCTACACCTTC.

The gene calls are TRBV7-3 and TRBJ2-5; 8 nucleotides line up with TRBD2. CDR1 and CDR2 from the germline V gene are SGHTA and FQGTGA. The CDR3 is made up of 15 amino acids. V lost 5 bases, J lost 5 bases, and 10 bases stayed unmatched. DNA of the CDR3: TGTGCCAGCAGCCTATGGGGACTAGGACACGAGACCCAGTACTTC. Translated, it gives CASSLWGLGHETQYF. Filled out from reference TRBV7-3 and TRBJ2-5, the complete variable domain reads GAGVSQTPSNKVTEKGKYVELRCDPISGHTALYWYRQSLGQGPEFLIYFQGTGAADDSGLPNDRFFAVRPEGSVSTLKIQRTERGDSAVYLCASSLWGLGHETQYFGPGTRLLVL.

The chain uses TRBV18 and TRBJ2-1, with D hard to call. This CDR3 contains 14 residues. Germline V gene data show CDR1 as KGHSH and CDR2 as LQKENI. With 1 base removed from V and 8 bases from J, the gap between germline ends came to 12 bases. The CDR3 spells CASSPLPASDEQFF. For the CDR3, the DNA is TGTGCCAGCTCACCACTCCCAGCATCCGATGAGCAGTTCTTC.

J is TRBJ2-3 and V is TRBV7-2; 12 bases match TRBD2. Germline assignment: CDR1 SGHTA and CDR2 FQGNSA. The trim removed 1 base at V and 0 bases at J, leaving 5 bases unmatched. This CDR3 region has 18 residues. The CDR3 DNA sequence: TGTGCCAGCAGCTTAGACACTAGCGGGGGGTATAGCACAGATACGCAGTATTTT. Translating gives CASSLDTSGGYSTDTQYF.

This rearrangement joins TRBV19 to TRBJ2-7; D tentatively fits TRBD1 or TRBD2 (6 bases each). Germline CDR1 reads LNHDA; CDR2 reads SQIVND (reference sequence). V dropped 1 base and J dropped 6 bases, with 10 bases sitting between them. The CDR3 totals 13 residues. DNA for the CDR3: TGTGCCAGTAGTATAGGGTGGGGGGCCGAGCAGTACTTC. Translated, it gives CASSIGWGAEQYF.

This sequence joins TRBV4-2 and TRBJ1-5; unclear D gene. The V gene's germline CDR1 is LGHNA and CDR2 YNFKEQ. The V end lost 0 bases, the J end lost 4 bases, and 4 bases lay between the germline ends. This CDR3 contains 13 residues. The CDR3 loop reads CASSQDQNQPQHF. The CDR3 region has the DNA TGTGCCAGCAGCCAAGATCAGAATCAGCCCCAGCATTTT.

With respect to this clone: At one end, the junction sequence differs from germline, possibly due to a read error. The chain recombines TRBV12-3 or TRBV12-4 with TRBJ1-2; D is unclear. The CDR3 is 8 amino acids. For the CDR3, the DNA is TGTGCCAGCAGTTTTCACAACTTC. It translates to CASSFHNF.

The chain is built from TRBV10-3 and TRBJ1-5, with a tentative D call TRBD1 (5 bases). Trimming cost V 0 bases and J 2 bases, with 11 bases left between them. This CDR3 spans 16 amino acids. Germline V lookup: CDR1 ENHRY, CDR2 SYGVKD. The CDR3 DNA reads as TGTGCCATCAGTGAGTCGATAGGGGTGGGCAATCAGCCCCAGCATTTT. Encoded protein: CAISESIGVGNQPQHF.

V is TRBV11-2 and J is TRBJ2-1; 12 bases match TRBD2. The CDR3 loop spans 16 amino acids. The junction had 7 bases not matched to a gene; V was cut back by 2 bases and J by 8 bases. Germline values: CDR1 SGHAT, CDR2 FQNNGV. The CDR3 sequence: CASSLFPTSGSYEQFF. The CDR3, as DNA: TGTGCCAGCAGCTTATTTCCGACTAGCGGGAGCTATGAGCAGTTCTTC.

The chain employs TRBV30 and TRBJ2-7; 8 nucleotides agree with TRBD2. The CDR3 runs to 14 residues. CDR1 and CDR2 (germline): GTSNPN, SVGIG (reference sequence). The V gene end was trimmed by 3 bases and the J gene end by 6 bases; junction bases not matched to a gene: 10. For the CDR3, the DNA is TGTGCCTGGAGCGGGGGGGGGAACCCCCTCGAGCAGTACTTC. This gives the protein CAWSGGGNPLEQYF.

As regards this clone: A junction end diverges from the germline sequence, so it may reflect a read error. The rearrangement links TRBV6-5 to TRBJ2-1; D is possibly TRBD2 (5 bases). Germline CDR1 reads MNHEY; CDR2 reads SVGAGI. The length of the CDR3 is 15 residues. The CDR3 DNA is TGTGCCAGCAGTCCTACCGGAGGAATAGCCGGATTCTGGATCTTC. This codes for CASSPTGGIAGFWIF.

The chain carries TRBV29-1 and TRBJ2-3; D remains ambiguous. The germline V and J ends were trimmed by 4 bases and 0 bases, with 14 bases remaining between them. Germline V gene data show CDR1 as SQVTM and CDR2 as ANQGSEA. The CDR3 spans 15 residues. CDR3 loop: CSVVPGEASTDTQYF. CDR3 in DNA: TGCAGCGTTGTTCCCGGCGAAGCTAGCACAGATACGCAGTATTTT.

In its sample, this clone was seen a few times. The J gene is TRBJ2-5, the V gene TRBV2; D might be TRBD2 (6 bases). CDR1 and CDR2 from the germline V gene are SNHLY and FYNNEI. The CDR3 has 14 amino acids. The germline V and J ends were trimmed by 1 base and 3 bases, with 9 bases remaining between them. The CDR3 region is CASSEEGGEETQYF. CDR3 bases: TGTGCCAGCAGTGAAGAGGGCGGGGAAGAGACCCAGTACTTC.

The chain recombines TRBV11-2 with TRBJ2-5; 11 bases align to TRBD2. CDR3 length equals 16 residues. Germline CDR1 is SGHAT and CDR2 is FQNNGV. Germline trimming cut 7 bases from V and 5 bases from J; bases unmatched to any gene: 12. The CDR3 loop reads CASTQGLAGGVETQYF. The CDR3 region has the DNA TGTGCCAGCACCCAGGGTCTAGCGGGAGGTGTGGAGACCCAGTACTTC. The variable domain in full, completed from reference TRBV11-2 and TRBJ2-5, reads EAGVAQSPRYKIIEKRQSVAFWCNPISGHATLYWYQQILGQGPKLLIQFQNNGVVDDSQLPKDRFSAERLKGVDSTLKIQPAKLEDSAVYLCASTQGLAGGVETQYFGPGTRLLVL.

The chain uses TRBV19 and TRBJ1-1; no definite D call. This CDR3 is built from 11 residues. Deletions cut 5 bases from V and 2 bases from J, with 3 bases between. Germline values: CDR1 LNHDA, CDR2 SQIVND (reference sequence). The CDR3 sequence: CASSPNTEAFF. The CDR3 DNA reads TGTGCCAGTAGTCCCAACACTGAAGCTTTCTTT.

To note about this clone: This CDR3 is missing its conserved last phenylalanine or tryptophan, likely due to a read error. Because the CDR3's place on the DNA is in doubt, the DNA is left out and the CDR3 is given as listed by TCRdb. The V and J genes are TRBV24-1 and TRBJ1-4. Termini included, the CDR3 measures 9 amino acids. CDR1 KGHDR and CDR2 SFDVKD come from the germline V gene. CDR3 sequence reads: CATSDARGV.